One and the same sample provided the 29 T cell receptor beta chains below, sequenced in a study of blood T cell repertoires in COVID-19 (TCRdb year 2020). The library came from the immunoSEQ multiplex PCR assay. This is the immuneACCESS table as TCRdb keeps it, with only in-frame sequences that have V and J called. A part of the clones is gone; compared with another copy, unresolved V genes explain less than half, and the rest is unexplained. The sample yields 77,000 or so clones; approximately 80% were counted once. The biggest ten clones account for 5% to 6.5% of the sample. Sequencing was done on a sample of peripheral blood. These receptors were taken from a woman aged 60-75 years with acute or convalescent COVID-19.

This chain links TRBV4-2 with TRBJ2-2, with 9 nucleotides matching TRBD1. There are 18 residues in the CDR3. Germline V CDR1 and CDR2: LGHNA, YNFKEQ. V lost 0 bases and J lost 6; bases outside the gene matches: 11. The CDR3 reads CASSQDLTGGFSSGELFF. The CDR3 bases are TGTGCCAGCAGCCAAGATTTAACAGGGGGCTTTAGCTCCGGGGAGCTGTTTTTT.

The genes are TRBV5-5 and TRBJ1-1, with D possibly matching TRBD1 (5 bases). The CDR3 contains 14 residues. Trimming took off 4 bases at V and 4 bases at J, with 14 bases between the two ends. Looked up from germline, CDR1 is SGHKS and CDR2 is YYEKEE (reference sequence). The CDR3 is CASSDWGVSTEAFF. DNA for the CDR3: TGTGCCAGCAGCGATTGGGGGGTGAGCACTGAAGCTTTCTTT. Together with reference TRBV5-5 and TRBJ1-1, the CDR3 gives the full variable domain: DAGVTQSPTHLIKTRGQQVTLRCSPISGHKSVSWYQQVLGQGPQFIFQYYEKEERGRGNFPDRFSARQFPNYSSELNVNALLLGDSALYLCASSDWGVSTEAFFGQGTRLTVV.

As regards this clone: Within the sample, other DNA sequences also encode this same CDR3. The chain carries TRBV5-1 and TRBJ2-3; 8 bases agree with TRBD2. This CDR3 has 13 amino acids. V trimming: 4 bases; J trimming: 3 bases; junction bases outside the gene matches: 1. Germline loops: CDR1 SGHRS, CDR2 YFSETQ. The CDR3, as DNA: TGCGCCAGCAGCCGGGAGGGGACAGATACGCAGTATTTT. Protein: CASSREGTDTQYF.

This sequence joins TRBV5-1 and TRBJ1-6; tentatively, D is TRBD1 (6 bases). V lost 3 bases and J 5 bases, leaving 9 bases between the germline ends. Germline values: CDR1 SGHRS, CDR2 YFSETQ. This CDR3 has 14 amino acids. The CDR3 region is CASSSTGDNSPLHF. The CDR3 nucleotides read TGCGCCAGCAGCTCGACAGGAGATAATTCACCCCTCCACTTT.

The chain combines TRBV2 with TRBJ1-4; perhaps TRBD1 as D (5 bases). The V gene lost 8 bases and the J gene lost 7 bases, with 14 bases spanning the gap. The germline V gene encodes CDR1 SNHLY and CDR2 FYNNEI. The CDR3 covers 13 residues. The CDR3 region has the DNA TGTGCCAGCCGCAGGGAGGACGCTGAAAAACTGTTTTTT. The encoded protein is CASRREDAEKLFF.

In this sample, this clone turned up once. The chain recombines TRBV30 with TRBJ1-1; maybe TRBD1 (5 bases). The CDR3 has 11 residues. V was trimmed by 4 bases and J by 9 bases, leaving 12 bases between them. Germline V gene data show CDR1 as GTSNPN and CDR2 as SVGIG (reference sequence). This CDR3 is CAWILGGQAFF. In nucleotides, the CDR3 is TGTGCCTGGATTCTCGGGGGACAAGCTTTCTTT. Together with reference TRBV30 and TRBJ1-1, the CDR3 gives the full variable domain: SQTIHQWPATLVQPVGSPLSLECTVEGTSNPNLYWYRQAAGRGLQLLFYSVGIGQISSEVPQNLSASRPQDRQFILSSKKLLLSDSGFYLCAWILGGQAFFGQGTRLTVV.

The chain carries TRBV9 and TRBJ2-1, with 11 nucleotides matching TRBD2. With V trimmed by 2 bases and J by 5 bases, 6 bases remained unmatched. This CDR3 is 16 amino acids long. The germline V gene has CDR1 SGDLS and CDR2 YYNGEE. CDR3 amino acids: CASSVGPTSGNNEQFF. DNA for the CDR3: TGTGCCAGCAGCGTTGGGCCGACTAGCGGGAACAATGAGCAGTTCTTC.

CDR3 sequence: CASSELGTGGPTQYF. The DNA for the CDR3 is TGTGCCAGCAGTGAACTTGGGACAGGGGGACCTACGCAGTATTTT. V is TRBV25-1 and J is TRBJ2-3, with 11 bases that match TRBD1. The junction had 6 bases not matched to a gene; V was cut back by 2 bases and J by 8 bases. CDR3 length equals 15 residues. CDR1 is MGHDK, CDR2 SYGVNS, per germline.

This chain joins TRBV9 and TRBJ1-1; the match to TRBD1 covers 7 bases. The CDR3 contains 14 residues. Trimming removed 0 bases from V and 9 bases from J; junction bases left unmatched: 8. Germline CDR1 is SGDLS and CDR2 is YYNGEE. This CDR3 is CASSVEVTGLKAFF. The CDR3, as DNA: TGTGCCAGCAGCGTAGAAGTGACAGGGCTAAAAGCTTTCTTT.

This chain uses TRBV18 with TRBJ2-5; the match to TRBD2 covers 9 bases. V was pared by 0 bases and J by 5 bases, with 4 bases of the junction left unmatched. This CDR3 is built from 15 residues. From germline, CDR1 is KGHSH and CDR2 LQKENI. DNA for the CDR3: TGTGCCAGCTCACCACCCCTAGCGGGACGGGAGACCCAGTACTTC. Translated, it gives CASSPPLAGRETQYF.

CDR3: CASTPGTSGAKNIQYF. As DNA, the CDR3 is TGTGCCAGCACCCCCGGGACTAGCGGCGCCAAAAACATTCAGTACTTC. This chain connects TRBV2 to TRBJ2-4, with 11 bases fitting TRBD2. The germline gives CDR1 SNHLY, CDR2 FYNNEI. The CDR3 runs 16 residues. V shed 7 bases and J 1 base; nucleotides not matched to a gene: 6. The full variable domain, rest sourced from reference TRBV2 and TRBJ2-4, is EPEVTQTPSHQVTQMGQEVILRCVPISNHLYFYWYRQILGQKVEFLVSFYNNEISEKSEIFDDQFSVERPDGSNFTLKIRSTKLEDSAMYFCASTPGTSGAKNIQYFGAGTRLSVL.

The CDR3 DNA reads as TGTGCCAGTAGTATGACGGGAAGCACAGATACGCAGTATTTT. This gives the protein CASSMTGSTDTQYF. The chain carries TRBV19 and TRBJ2-3; D is perhaps TRBD2 (5 bases). Germline assignment: CDR1 LNHDA and CDR2 SQIVND (reference sequence). Trimming cost V 3 bases and J 0 bases, with 7 bases left between them. CDR3 length: 14 residues.

CDR3 region: CAISDRVNEKLFF. CDR3 sequence (DNA): TGTGCCATCAGTGACAGGGTGAATGAAAAACTGTTTTTT. This rearrangement joins TRBV10-3 to TRBJ1-4; maybe TRBD1 (5 bases). Germline assignment: CDR1 ENHRY and CDR2 SYGVKD. The CDR3 length is 13 residues. V lost 3 bases to trimming and J lost 5 bases, with 7 bases between them.

The genes are TRBV5-4 and TRBJ1-2, with 8 bases lining up with TRBD1. The J segment lost 0 bases and the V segment lost 3 bases, leaving 4 bases of the junction unmatched. Germline V gives CDR1 SGHNT, CDR2 YYREEE (reference sequence). CDR3 length: 15 amino acids. CDR3 DNA sequence: TGTGCCAGCAGCTCGGACAGGGACACTAACTATGGCTACACCTTC. This encodes CASSSDRDTNYGYTF.

The rearrangement links TRBV7-3 to TRBJ1-6; TRBD1 matches 7 bases. V lost 0 bases, J lost 7 bases, and 6 bases stayed unmatched. Germline V lookup: CDR1 SGHTA, CDR2 FQGTGA. The CDR3 sequence is 16 residues long. Here the CDR3 DNA reads TGTGCCAGCAGCTTAACCCCAGACAGGGCCAATTCACCCCTCCACTTT. Protein product: CASSLTPDRANSPLHF. Full variable domain (missing parts from reference TRBV7-3 and TRBJ1-6): GAGVSQTPSNKVTEKGKYVELRCDPISGHTALYWYRQSLGQGPEFLIYFQGTGAADDSGLPNDRFFAVRPEGSVSTLKIQRTERGDSAVYLCASSLTPDRANSPLHFGNGTRLTVT.

The gene calls are TRBV5-1 and TRBJ2-1, with D possibly being TRBD2 (6 bases). This CDR3 has 14 amino acids. V was shortened by 7 bases and J by 8 bases, with 19 bases between the two germline ends. Germline assignment: CDR1 SGHRS and CDR2 YFSETQ. The CDR3, as DNA: TGCGCCAGCGGGGTGCGGGCCCCGGGAGATGAGCAGTTCTTC. It translates to CASGVRAPGDEQFF.

The V and J genes are TRBV19 and TRBJ1-2; 9 bases line up with TRBD1. The CDR3 has 16 residues. Losses at the gene ends were 10 bases for V and 8 bases for J; bases not matched to a gene: 20. Germline V lookup: CDR1 LNHDA, CDR2 SQIVND (reference sequence). CDR3 DNA: TGTGCCACCTATCAGGCCTCTGGACAGGGGCGAGGGGGCTACACCTTC. Translated: CATYQASGQGRGGYTF.

V usage is TRBV4-2 and J usage is TRBJ1-2; no definite D call. V was clipped by 4 bases and J by 0 bases, with 9 bases between them. Germline loops: CDR1 LGHNA, CDR2 YNFKEQ. The CDR3 is 14 amino acids. CDR3: CASSLERTNYGYTF. The CDR3 region has the DNA TGTGCCAGCAGCCTAGAGAGAACTAACTATGGCTACACCTTC.

This clone was detected a few times. J is TRBJ1-2 and V is TRBV9; 7 bases fit TRBD1. Per germline, CDR1 SGDLS and CDR2 YYNGEE. The CDR3 is 14 residues long. J was trimmed by 9 bases and V by 2 bases; bases with no gene match: 10. CDR3 coding DNA: TGTGCCAGCAGCGTCCTGGGACAGCAGCTTCGCTACACCTTC. Its translation: CASSVLGQQLRYTF.

This chain joins TRBV7-6 and TRBJ2-7; TRBD2 agrees at 9 bases. Germline V lookup: CDR1 SGHVS, CDR2 FNYEAQ. This CDR3 contains 15 residues. The trim removed 1 base at V and 3 bases at J, leaving 4 bases unmatched. As DNA, the CDR3 is TGTGCCAGCAGCTTAGGGGCGGGGGGGAACTACGAGCAGTACTTC. Amino acids: CASSLGAGGNYEQYF.

This clone was picked up a small number of times. V is TRBV5-1 and J is TRBJ1-1, with no clear D. Trimming took 0 bases from V and 0 from J, leaving 6 bases between them. CDR1 is SGHRS, CDR2 YFSETQ, per germline. CDR3 length: 14 amino acids. CDR3 in DNA: TGCGCCAGCAGCTTGGGAGGGATGAACACTGAAGCTTTCTTT. It specifies CASSLGGMNTEAFF.

This clone was counted between two and nine times. This chain's CDR3 is CASSSSSGGQPQHF. The CDR3 DNA follows: TGTGCCAGCAGCTCCAGCAGTGGGGGGCAGCCCCAGCATTTT. The chain employs TRBV7-2 and TRBJ1-5, with D tentatively TRBD1 (5 bases). The length of the CDR3 is 14 residues. CDR1 and CDR2 from the germline V gene are SGHTA and FQGNSA. Deletions cut 4 bases from V and 7 bases from J, with 14 bases between. Filled out from reference TRBV7-2 and TRBJ1-5, the complete variable domain reads GAGVSQSPSNKVTEKGKDVELRCDPISGHTALYWYRQSLGQGLEFLIYFQGNSAPDKSGLPSDRFSAERTGGSVSTLTIQRTQQEDSAVYLCASSSSSGGQPQHFGDGTRLSIL.

V is TRBV7-6 and J is TRBJ2-6; 10 nucleotides match TRBD1. The CDR3 extends over 18 amino acids. Germline V gene sequence: CDR1 SGHVS, CDR2 FNYEAQ. V shed 5 bases, J shed 0 bases, and the junction held 7 bases outside the gene matches. For the CDR3, the DNA is TGTGCCAGCAGCCGAAGGGACAGGGGAGACTCTGGGGCCAACGTCCTGACTTTC. It translates to CASSRRDRGDSGANVLTF.

In its sample, this clone was seen once. The genes are TRBV11-2 and TRBJ2-3; weak D call: TRBD2 (5 bases). The CDR3 has 14 residues. Trimming cost V 5 bases and J 4 bases, with 13 bases left between them. Germline V gives CDR1 SGHAT, CDR2 FQNNGV. The CDR3 coding sequence is TGTGCCAGCAGCCCGGACTTAGCAGCAGATACGCAGTATTTT. Its translation: CASSPDLAADTQYF.

This sequence joins TRBV5-1 and TRBJ1-3; D not certain. Trimming removed 4 bases from V and 4 bases from J, with 12 bases in between. Per germline, CDR1 SGHRS and CDR2 YFSETQ. The CDR3 length is 14 residues. DNA of the CDR3: TGCGCCAGCAGCCTCTCGGGTGGGGGAAACACCATATATTTT. Translated: CASSLSGGGNTIYF. Variable domain in full (rest from reference TRBV5-1 and TRBJ1-3): KAGVTQTPRYLIKTRGQQVTLSCSPISGHRSVSWYQQTPGQGLQFLFEYFSETQRNKGNFPGRFSGRQFSNSRSEMNVSTLELGDSALYLCASSLSGGGNTIYFGEGSWLTVV.

The J gene is TRBJ1-5, the V gene TRBV18; D unclear. The CDR3 runs to 15 residues. The germline V gene encodes CDR1 KGHSH and CDR2 LQKENI. Trimming stripped 2 bases from V and 0 bases from J, with 8 bases between. The CDR3 bases are TGTGCCAGCTCACCAGGGAGGGATAGCAATCAGCCCCAGCATTTT. Translating it yields CASSPGRDSNQPQHF.

V usage is TRBV7-9 and J usage is TRBJ1-5; D is ambiguous. This CDR3 comprises 14 residues. The germline V gene has CDR1 SEHNR and CDR2 FQNEAQ (reference sequence). V gave up 0 bases and J gave up 6 bases, with 9 bases separating them. In DNA, the CDR3 is TGTGCCAGCAGCTTAGCCGGGGATGGTCAGCCCCAGCATTTT. The encoded protein is CASSLAGDGQPQHF.

The chain uses TRBV27 and TRBJ1-2; D gene uncertain. Trimming pared 8 bases from V and 7 bases from J, leaving 20 bases between. CDR1 and CDR2 from the germline V gene are MNHEY and SMNVEV (reference sequence). CDR3 length equals 14 residues. CDR3 nucleotides: TGTGCCAGCTCATACTCGGGGATATCGGGTGGCTACACCTTC. Translation gives CASSYSGISGGYTF.

The chain carries TRBV2 and TRBJ1-5; D is ambiguous. V shed 3 bases and J shed 0 bases, with 18 bases lying between them. CDR3 length equals 18 residues. Germline CDR1 SNHLY, CDR2 FYNNEI. CDR3 nucleotide sequence: TGTGCCAGCAGTGAGTCAGGCCCCGCGACCTATAGCAATCAGCCCCAGCATTTT. It yields the protein CASSESGPATYSNQPQHF.